This T cell receptor beta chain is drawn from a study of T cell responses to AZD1222 COVID-19 vaccine. Generated by immunoSEQ multiplex PCR, the TCRdb table keeps only in-frame clones and is missing some. The sample holds 95,000 to 100,000 clones, roughly 90% seen once. Germline CDR1 reads MGHRA; CDR2 reads YSYEKL. CDR3 length: 15 amino acids. V shed 3 bases and J shed 0 bases, with 9 bases lying between them. This clone turned up a few times. The sequence was collected from an adult in good health. V gene TRBV4-1 combines with J gene TRBJ1-3; D gene uncertain. The starting material was peripheral blood, obtained on day 0 of AZD1222 vaccination. CDR3 in amino acids: CASSHDPSSGNTIYF. The DNA for the CDR3 is TGCGCCAGCAGCCATGATCCGAGCTCTGGAAACACCATATATTTT.